This entry lists 32 T cell receptor beta chains sequenced from one sample in a study of T-cell reconstitution after alpha-beta-depleted transplantation in children. Library preparation (for TCRbeta) was performed with unique molecular identifiers. Each CDR3 protein is one row after TCRdb ran MiXCR on the PCR reads. In the table there are about 830,000 distinct CDR3 sequences, about 16% of which are singletons. The sample here was PBMCs, mostly from graft donor cells, taken 360 days after TCRalphabeta/CD19-depleted stem cell transplant. Every receptor here comes from a male patient between 10 and 17 years old who had a stem cell transplant for acute lymphoblastic leukemia, so the T cells may come from the graft donor.

The chain couples TRBV29-1 to TRBJ2-7; 9 bases match TRBD2. CDR1 SQVTM and CDR2 ANQGSEA come from the germline V gene. The J segment lost 4 bases and the V segment lost 4 bases, leaving 8 bases of the junction unmatched. The CDR3 covers 14 residues. In nucleotides, the CDR3 is TGCAGCGTTGTAGGACTAGCGACGTTGTACGAGCAGTACTTC. It encodes CSVVGLATLYEQYF.

V gene TRBV7-3 combines with J gene TRBJ2-3; D remains ambiguous. This CDR3 region has 13 residues. Germline V lookup: CDR1 SGHTA, CDR2 FQGTGA. V lost 1 base, J lost 6 bases, and 8 bases lay in between. CDR3 sequence (DNA): TGTGCCAGCAGCTTAATCAAGTGGGATACGCAGTATTTT. This encodes CASSLIKWDTQYF.

This clonotype has at least ten counts. The rearrangement uses TRBV7-3 and TRBJ2-1; TRBD1 is a possible D gene (5 bases). The CDR3 sequence is 14 residues long. Germline V gene sequence: CDR1 SGHTA, CDR2 FQGTGA. The germline V and J ends were trimmed by 2 bases and 8 bases, with 13 bases remaining between them. DNA for the CDR3: TGTGCCAGCAGCTTAGAAGGGGCATCGGATGAGCAGTTCTTC. Translation gives CASSLEGASDEQFF.

Here the CDR3 reads CATSEWDGRETQYF. The CDR3, as DNA: TGTGCCACCAGTGAATGGGACGGGAGGGAGACCCAGTACTTC. The rearrangement joins TRBV24-1 to TRBJ2-5, with 7 bases lining up with TRBD2. The germline V gene has CDR1 KGHDR and CDR2 SFDVKD. The CDR3 totals 14 residues. V gave up 4 bases and J gave up 5 bases; unmatched junction bases: 6.

The chain links TRBV6-5 to TRBJ1-6, with TRBD1 matching over 8 bases. The germline gives CDR1 MNHEY, CDR2 SVGAGI. Trimming took 2 bases from V and 10 from J; bases not matched to a gene: 13. The CDR3 loop spans 17 amino acids. This chain's CDR3 is CASSYGTGQGSGSPLHF. The CDR3 bases are TGTGCCAGCAGTTACGGAACAGGACAGGGTTCAGGATCACCCCTCCACTTT.

This chain uses TRBV12-3 or TRBV12-4 with TRBJ2-7; D unclear. Between the trimmed V and J ends, which lost 5 bases and 1 base, there was a span of 12 bases. The CDR3 runs to 14 residues. CDR3 residues: CASSPQTQSYEQYF. The CDR3 coding sequence is TGTGCCAGCAGTCCCCAGACCCAATCCTACGAGCAGTACTTC.

The chain joins TRBV19 to TRBJ2-7; the D gene is possibly TRBD2 (6 bases). The V gene's germline CDR1 is LNHDA and CDR2 SQIVND (reference sequence). V was cut by 0 bases and J by 1 base, with 13 bases left in between. The CDR3 length is 16 residues. DNA of the CDR3: TGTGCCAGTAGTATAGATGGGAGGACACCTTCCTACGAGCAGTACTTC. Encoded protein: CASSIDGRTPSYEQYF.

V usage is TRBV3-1 and J usage is TRBJ1-3; D is ambiguous. The CDR3 is made up of 16 amino acids. Looked up from germline, CDR1 is LGHDT and CDR2 is YNNKEL (reference sequence). Trimming stripped 1 base from V and 0 bases from J, with 10 bases between. The CDR3 DNA reads TGTGCCAGCAGCCAAGGCGGCAGGCGCTCTGGAAACACCATATATTTT. Its protein product is CASSQGGRRSGNTIYF.

V gene TRBV2 combines with J gene TRBJ2-5; tentatively, D is TRBD1 or TRBD2 (6 bases each). Germline loops: CDR1 SNHLY, CDR2 FYNNEI. V was shortened by 1 base and J by 2 bases, with 23 bases between the two germline ends. This CDR3 is 19 amino acids long. CDR3 protein: CASSEDEGGTHRHQETQYF. The CDR3 nucleotides read TGTGCCAGCAGTGAAGACGAAGGGGGGACGCACAGACATCAAGAGACCCAGTACTTC.

V is TRBV14 and J is TRBJ1-2; the match to TRBD1 covers 8 bases. The CDR3 spans 15 residues. Germline CDR1 reads SGHDN; CDR2 reads FVKESK. With V trimmed by 1 base and J by 4 bases, 5 bases remained unmatched. CDR3 coding DNA: TGTGCCAGCAGCCAAGTCGGACAGGGACCCTATGGCTACACCTTC. This codes for CASSQVGQGPYGYTF. Filled out from reference TRBV14 and TRBJ1-2, the complete variable domain reads EAGVTQFPSHSVIEKGQTVTLRCDPISGHDNLYWYRRVMGKEIKFLLHFVKESKQDESGMPNNRFLAERTGGTYSTLKVQPAELEDSGVYFCASSQVGQGPYGYTFGSGTRLTVV.

This clonotype was observed a handful of times. This sequence joins TRBV2 and TRBJ2-2; D is perhaps TRBD1 (6 bases). The CDR3 runs 18 residues. V lost 3 bases and J 3 bases, leaving 20 bases between the germline ends. Germline assignment: CDR1 SNHLY and CDR2 FYNNEI. This CDR3 reads CASSEGPYRVGDTGELFF. In nucleotides, the CDR3 is TGTGCCAGCAGTGAGGGCCCCTACAGGGTGGGCGACACCGGGGAGCTGTTTTTT.

V and J are TRBV12-3 or TRBV12-4 and TRBJ1-2; 10 bases line up with TRBD1. J gave up 5 bases and V 5 bases, and 5 bases lay outside the gene matches. This CDR3 comprises 14 residues. The CDR3 DNA is TGTGCCAGCAGTACCGGGACAGGGGTGTATGGCTACACCTTC. Translated: CASSTGTGVYGYTF.

The chain recombines TRBV11-2 with TRBJ2-4; 12 bases agree with TRBD2. V lost 1 base to trimming and J lost 3 bases; unmatched junction nucleotides: 16. Germline lookup yields CDR1 SGHAT and CDR2 FQNNGV. The CDR3 is 21 amino acids. For the CDR3, the DNA is TGTGCCAGCAGCTTAGGTTCAGGACTAGCGGGACGCCCCATTAGCAAAAACATTCAGTACTTC. Protein product: CASSLGSGLAGRPISKNIQYF. The entire variable domain, with the rest obtained from reference TRBV11-2 and TRBJ2-4, is as follows: EAGVAQSPRYKIIEKRQSVAFWCNPISGHATLYWYQQILGQGPKLLIQFQNNGVVDDSQLPKDRFSAERLKGVDSTLKIQPAKLEDSAVYLCASSLGSGLAGRPISKNIQYFGAGTRLSVL.

The rearrangement joins TRBV19 to TRBJ2-1; TRBD1 agrees at 9 bases. The V gene end was trimmed by 7 bases and the J gene end by 6 bases; junction bases not matched to a gene: 7. CDR3 length: 14 residues. CDR1 is LNHDA and CDR2 is SQIVND in the germline V gene (reference sequence). CDR3 nucleotide sequence: TGTGCCAGTACCCCGGGACAGGGTGTCAATGAGCAGTTCTTC. This codes for CASTPGQGVNEQFF.

This clonotype was counted between two and nine times. The chain has TRBV15 and TRBJ2-1, with 12 bases that match TRBD2. V shed 3 bases and J 4 bases; nucleotides not matched to a gene: 10. Looked up from germline, CDR1 is LNHNV and CDR2 is YYDKDF (reference sequence). The CDR3 is 18 amino acids. CDR3 loop: CATSSYLAGGPRYNEQFF. In DNA, the CDR3 is TGTGCCACCAGCAGTTATCTAGCGGGAGGGCCAAGATACAATGAGCAGTTCTTC.

This clonotype was seen only a few times. This chain connects TRBV29-1 to TRBJ1-1; 7 nucleotides match TRBD1. Per germline, CDR1 SQVTM and CDR2 ANQGSEA. Losses at the gene ends were 6 bases for V and 3 bases for J; bases not matched to a gene: 7. CDR3 length equals 13 residues. The CDR3 DNA sequence: TGCAGCGTCTACAGGGGAGAATACACTGAAGCTTTCTTT. This translates into CSVYRGEYTEAFF.

The J gene is TRBJ2-7, the V gene TRBV29-1; 8 bases align to TRBD2. Germline CDR1 SQVTM, CDR2 ANQGSEA. The trim removed 1 base at V and 3 bases at J, leaving 8 bases unmatched. There are 15 residues in the CDR3. The CDR3 nucleotides read TGCAGCGTTGAAGCCGGTACTAGCGGTTTCTACGAGCAGTACTTC. Its protein product is CSVEAGTSGFYEQYF.

The table lists this clonotype with many counts. The genes are TRBV14 and TRBJ2-1; 10 bases match TRBD1. This CDR3 has 15 residues. The trim removed 4 bases at V and 5 bases at J, leaving 5 bases unmatched. Germline V gives CDR1 SGHDN, CDR2 FVKESK. Here the CDR3 DNA reads TGTGCCAGCAGCCCGGCCGGGACAGGGGACAATGAGCAGTTCTTC. Translation: CASSPAGTGDNEQFF.

This clonotype was counted many times. This chain uses TRBV20-1 with TRBJ2-7, with 9 positions matching TRBD2. The length of the CDR3 is 18 residues. V gave up 4 bases and J gave up 3 bases; unmatched junction bases: 19. Germline V lookup: CDR1 DFQATT, CDR2 SNEGSKA (reference sequence). The CDR3 sequence: CSATKLAGDPREFYEQYF. DNA for the CDR3: TGCAGTGCTACCAAATTAGCGGGAGACCCTCGAGAGTTCTACGAGCAGTACTTC.

This clonotype was seen a few times. The rearrangement joins TRBV19 to TRBJ2-7; D may correspond to TRBD1 or TRBD2 (5 bases each). Germline CDR1 LNHDA, CDR2 SQIVND (reference sequence). V was clipped by 6 bases and J by 3 bases, with 15 bases between them. The length of the CDR3 is 14 residues. The CDR3 DNA reads TGTGCCAGTAGCACTTCCGGGGACCACTACGAGCAGTACTTC. This translates into CASSTSGDHYEQYF.

This clonotype was detected a few times. This chain links TRBV27 with TRBJ2-1, with no clear D. From germline, CDR1 is MNHEY and CDR2 SMNVEV (reference sequence). This CDR3 spans 11 amino acids. The V gene lost 8 bases and the J gene lost 4 bases, with 6 bases spanning the gap. The CDR3 coding sequence is TGTGCCAGCCGCTATTACAATGAGCAGTTCTTC. Its translation is CASRYYNEQFF.

This clonotype was counted many times. A junction end diverges from the germline sequence, so it may reflect a read error. The chain uses TRBV9 and TRBJ2-7; no clear D. The CDR3 runs to 13 residues. Per the germline V gene, CDR1 is SGDLS and CDR2 is YYNGEE. The CDR3 sequence: CASSVDFSHEQYF. CDR3 nucleotides: TGTGCCAGCAGCGTGGATTTCTCCCACGAGCAGTACTTC.

The chain couples TRBV5-1 to TRBJ1-4; D remains unclear. V lost 4 bases to trimming and J lost 5 bases, with 6 bases between them. Looked up from germline, CDR1 is SGHRS and CDR2 is YFSETQ. CDR3 length equals 12 residues. Here the CDR3 reads CASSRSNEKLFF. The CDR3 nucleotides read TGCGCCAGCAGCCGGTCCAATGAAAAACTGTTTTTT. Full variable domain (rest looked up from reference TRBV5-1 and TRBJ1-4): KAGVTQTPRYLIKTRGQQVTLSCSPISGHRSVSWYQQTPGQGLQFLFEYFSETQRNKGNFPGRFSGRQFSNSRSEMNVSTLELGDSALYLCASSRSNEKLFFGSGTQLSVL.

The chain combines TRBV3-1 with TRBJ2-7, with TRBD2 identical over 12 bases. Germline CDR1 reads LGHDT; CDR2 reads YNNKEL (reference sequence). Losses at the gene ends were 0 bases for V and 2 bases for J; bases not matched to a gene: 17. This CDR3 spans 21 amino acids. CDR3: CASSQDSPQTSGRARPYEQYF. DNA of the CDR3: TGTGCCAGCAGCCAAGATTCCCCCCAGACTAGCGGGAGAGCTCGGCCCTACGAGCAGTACTTC.

In this sample, this clonotype turned up many times. This chain uses TRBV12-3 or TRBV12-4 with TRBJ2-5; TRBD1 aligns across 9 bases. With V trimmed by 6 bases and J by 3 bases, 8 bases remained unmatched. CDR3 length equals 15 residues. Here the CDR3 reads CASSRPGTGKETQYF. The CDR3 nucleotides read TGTGCCAGCAGCCGCCCCGGGACAGGGAAAGAGACCCAGTACTTC.

This clonotype has a handful of counts. The chain links TRBV7-2 to TRBJ1-1; 8 bases map to TRBD1. V lost 1 base and J lost 3; bases outside the gene matches: 10. The CDR3 extends over 17 amino acids. Germline CDR1 is SGHTA and CDR2 is FQGNSA. The CDR3, as DNA: TGTGCCAGCAGCTTAGTGAGGGGGACAGGTGTACACACTGAAGCTTTCTTT. Translating it yields CASSLVRGTGVHTEAFF. Full variable domain (outside the CDR3, taken from reference TRBV7-2 and TRBJ1-1): GAGVSQSPSNKVTEKGKDVELRCDPISGHTALYWYRQSLGQGLEFLIYFQGNSAPDKSGLPSDRFSAERTGGSVSTLTIQRTQQEDSAVYLCASSLVRGTGVHTEAFFGQGTRLTVV.

J is TRBJ1-1 and V is TRBV15, with 9 bases matching TRBD1. Losses at the gene ends were 3 bases for V and 8 bases for J; bases not matched to a gene: 7. The CDR3 runs 14 residues. Germline-derived CDR1 and CDR2 are LNHNV and YYDKDF (reference sequence). Written as DNA, the CDR3 is TGTGCCACCAGCAGGTCTGGGACAGGGTGGGAAGCTTTCTTT. Protein: CATSRSGTGWEAFF. Drawing the rest from reference TRBV15 and TRBJ1-1, the complete variable domain is DAMVIQNPRYQVTQFGKPVTLSCSQTLNHNVMYWYQQKSSQAPKLLFHYYDKDFNNEADTPDNFQSRRPNTSFCFLDIRSPGLGDTAMYLCATSRSGTGWEAFFGQGTRLTVV.

This chain uses TRBV19 with TRBJ2-1; D is possibly TRBD2 (6 bases). There are 14 residues in the CDR3. Trimming left V 6 bases short and J 0 bases short, with 9 bases between. Germline-derived CDR1 and CDR2 are LNHDA and SQIVND (reference sequence). The CDR3 bases are TGTGCCAGTAGGGCGGGGTTCTCCTACAATGAGCAGTTCTTC. Its translation is CASRAGFSYNEQFF. The variable domain in full, completed from reference TRBV19 and TRBJ2-1, reads DGGITQSPKYLFRKEGQNVTLSCEQNLNHDAMYWYRQDPGQGLRLIYYSQIVNDFQKGDIAEGYSVSREKKESFPLTVTSAQKNPTAFYLCASRAGFSYNEQFFGPGTRLTVL.

There are a few counts of this clonotype. The chain carries TRBV4-1 and TRBJ2-1; the match to TRBD2 covers 9 bases. The CDR3 is made up of 16 amino acids. V lost 4 bases to trimming and J lost 4 bases; unmatched junction nucleotides: 8. The germline CDR1 and CDR2 sequences are MGHRA and YSYEKL. The DNA for the CDR3 is TGCGCCAGCAGCCGAACTGGGACTAGCCGTTACAATGAGCAGTTCTTC. The encoded protein is CASSRTGTSRYNEQFF.

This chain joins TRBV5-1 and TRBJ2-1; 12 bases are shared with TRBD2. CDR1 is SGHRS and CDR2 is YFSETQ in the germline V gene. This CDR3 is built from 17 residues. V trimming: 3 bases; J trimming: 2 bases; junction bases outside the gene matches: 6. CDR3 region: CASSSRTSGTPYNEQFF. CDR3 sequence (DNA): TGCGCCAGCAGCTCCAGGACTAGCGGGACTCCCTACAATGAGCAGTTCTTC.

There are many counts of this clonotype. The chain has TRBV29-1 and TRBJ1-2; D remains ambiguous. CDR1 is SQVTM and CDR2 is ANQGSEA in the germline V gene. V lost 4 bases and J lost 0, with 9 bases in between. The CDR3 spans 13 residues. CDR3 nucleotide sequence: TGCAGCGTTGTCCACAGTCCTAACTATGGCTACACCTTC. Translation: CSVVHSPNYGYTF.

The gene calls are TRBV20-1 and TRBJ2-7, with 7 bases fitting TRBD2. Germline V CDR1 and CDR2: DFQATT, SNEGSKA (reference sequence). The CDR3 has 13 amino acids. V shed 2 bases and J 2 bases; nucleotides not matched to a gene: 3. For the CDR3, the DNA is TGCAGTGCTAGACGAGCGGGGCCCTACGAGCAGTACTTC. Its protein product is CSARRAGPYEQYF.